The 13 T cell receptor beta chains below all came from one sample that was sequenced in a study of metastatic and nonmetastatic thyroid tumors (dated by TCRdb to 2018 to 2020). No patient had received any treatment before thyroid surgery. Library preparation was by PCR. The sequencing machine was an Illumina HiSeq 4000. The public sequencing data were trimmed at Q25 with fastp and processed into clonotypes with MiXCR by TCRdb, which kept only in-frame beta chains. This sample gives over 35,000 clones in total; approximately 13% of them show up just once. The ten top clones hold 9.5% of the sample. The source material was blood. These receptor sequences come from a female donor with papillary thyroid cancer or a benign thyroid nodule (not recorded which). Some clones in this sample may be carry-over from other donors' samples.

This clone occurred a few times. J is TRBJ2-7 and V is TRBV12-5, with D tentatively TRBD1 (5 bases). Trimming took off 6 bases at V and 7 bases at J, with 13 bases between the two ends. The CDR3 has 12 amino acids. Germline lookup yields CDR1 LGHNT and CDR2 FRNRAP. The CDR3 region has the DNA TGTGCTAGTGGGACAGACCTAGGTGAGCAGTACTTC. It specifies CASGTDLGEQYF.

This clone came up a few times. The V gene is TRBV28, the J gene TRBJ2-3, with D possibly called TRBD1 or TRBD2 (6 bases each). From germline, CDR1 is MDHEN and CDR2 SYDVKM. Trimming removed 10 bases at V and 4 bases at J, with 18 bases between. This CDR3 has 14 residues. DNA for the CDR3: TGTGCCATCCCGAGAGGGGGGAAGGCAGATACGCAGTATTTT. This gives the protein CAIPRGGKADTQYF. The variable domain in full, with the rest retrieved from reference TRBV28 and TRBJ2-3, is DVKVTQSSRYLVKRTGEKVFLECVQDMDHENMFWYRQDPGLGLRLIYFSYDVKMKEKGDIPEGYSVSREKKERFSLILESASTNQTSMYLCAIPRGGKADTQYFGPGTRLTVL.

This clone was seen at least ten times. This chain links TRBV6-1 with TRBJ1-2; possibly TRBD1 for D (6 bases). Per germline, CDR1 MNHNS and CDR2 SASEGT. Trimming stripped 6 bases from V and 2 bases from J, with 10 bases between. CDR3 length: 13 amino acids. The CDR3 nucleotides are TGTGCCAGCAGCCAAGGGGGGAACTATGGCTACACCTTC. Amino acids: CASSQGGNYGYTF.

This clone was observed a handful of times. A much larger clone lies a single base off, so this may be a read error. The J gene is TRBJ2-7, the V gene TRBV29-1, with TRBD1 matching over 7 bases. Trimming at V came to 6 bases and at J to 12 bases, leaving 8 bases not matched to a gene. Germline V gives CDR1 SQVTM, CDR2 ANQGSEA. The CDR3 consists of 10 residues. CDR3 bases: TGCAGCGTACTAGACAGGGATCTGTACTTC. Translated, it gives CSVLDRDLYF.

This clone was observed many times. The chain recombines TRBV5-1 with TRBJ2-3; weak D call: TRBD2 (5 bases). V gave up 4 bases and J gave up 4 bases, with 16 bases separating them. This CDR3 is 15 amino acids long. Germline V lookup: CDR1 SGHRS, CDR2 YFSETQ. The DNA for the CDR3 is TGCGCCAGCAGCCTCGAGGGCCCCCGGGCAGATACGCAGTATTTT. Protein sequence: CASSLEGPRADTQYF.

The chain links TRBV6-1 to TRBJ1-6; no reliable D call. Germline V gene lookup returns CDR1 MNHNS and CDR2 SASEGT. V was trimmed by 6 bases and J by 8 bases, leaving 17 bases between them. There are 15 residues in the CDR3. The CDR3 loop reads CASSRVPSSYSPLHF. The CDR3 DNA is TGTGCCAGCAGCCGCGTTCCTTCTAGCTATTCACCCCTCCACTTT.

The rearrangement joins TRBV5-1 to TRBJ2-1; TRBD2 agrees at 12 bases. The CDR3 runs to 15 residues. Germline V CDR1 and CDR2: SGHRS, YFSETQ. Trimming took 4 bases from V and 9 from J; bases not matched to a gene: 8. The CDR3 region has the DNA TGCGCCAGCAGCAAAACGACTAGCGGGAGAAGTGAGCAGTTCTTC. Its translation: CASSKTTSGRSEQFF.

By share of the sample, this clone is medium-sized. The chain carries TRBV6-6 and TRBJ2-7; D gene unclear. V was cut by 3 bases and J by 8 bases, with 14 bases left in between. Germline V gene sequence: CDR1 MNHNY, CDR2 SVGAGI (reference sequence). The CDR3 sequence is 13 residues long. The CDR3 protein is CASSYSRVVQQYF. CDR3 coding DNA: TGTGCCAGCAGTTATTCTCGGGTAGTCCAGCAGTACTTC.

This clone was seen ten or more times. CDR3 in amino acids: CASSLGQLNTEAFF. The CDR3 region has the DNA TGTGCCAGCAGTTTGGGACAGCTGAACACTGAAGCTTTCTTT. The chain employs TRBV12-3 or TRBV12-4 and TRBJ1-1; 7 bases agree with TRBD1. The CDR3 is 14 amino acids. V lost 3 bases and J lost 0; bases outside the gene matches: 1.

The table lists this clone with many counts. The V and J genes are TRBV7-3 and TRBJ2-3; no clear D gene. This CDR3 has 14 residues. CDR1 is SGHTA, CDR2 FQGTGA, per germline. The germline V and J ends were trimmed by 3 bases and 2 bases, with 9 bases remaining between them. The CDR3 region has the DNA TGTGCCAGCAGCTTTCTTACCCCCACAGATACGCAGTATTTT. Residues: CASSFLTPTDTQYF.

This clone occurred many times. The rearrangement joins TRBV20-1 to TRBJ2-1; 7 bases line up with TRBD1. CDR3 length equals 17 residues. Germline lookup yields CDR1 DFQATT and CDR2 SNEGSKA (reference sequence). With V trimmed by 0 bases and J by 0 bases, 8 bases remained unmatched. The CDR3 loop is CSARDPRGGRSYNEQFF. CDR3 nucleotide sequence: TGCAGTGCTAGAGATCCCCGAGGGGGCCGCTCCTACAATGAGCAGTTCTTC.

There are many counts of this clone. The chain is built from TRBV28 and TRBJ2-3, with D perhaps matching TRBD2 (5 bases). This CDR3 has 15 amino acids. The germline CDR1 and CDR2 sequences are MDHEN and SYDVKM. V was clipped by 4 bases and J by 4 bases, with 15 bases between them. This CDR3 reads CASSSVGVGPDTQYF. The DNA of the CDR3 is TGTGCCAGCAGTTCGGTGGGAGTTGGGCCAGATACGCAGTATTTT.

This clone was detected ten times or more. The chain employs TRBV7-9 and TRBJ2-1, with TRBD2 matching 9 bases. CDR3 length equals 15 residues. CDR1 is SEHNR, CDR2 FQNEAQ, per germline (reference sequence). V trimming: 2 bases; J trimming: 10 bases; junction bases outside the gene matches: 9. The CDR3 is CASSLLAGNLAEQFF. The CDR3 nucleotides read TGTGCCAGCAGCTTACTAGCGGGGAATCTTGCGGAGCAGTTCTTC.